This TCR beta chain is from a study of Graves' ophthalmopathy and Graves' hyperthyroidism. General study results and limits: The model flagged ophthalmopathy progression at approximately 66% sensitivity and 72% to 85% specificity.

RNA served as the template for amplifying TCR beta CDR3 regions. Amplification began with first-round RT-PCR using HTBI primers, then second-round multiplex PCR was performed. One entry per CDR3 protein results from TCRdb running MiXCR on the multiplex PCR reads. The sample records about 500,000 distinct CDR3 sequences, approximately 37% being singletons. Note on this clonotype: Its antigen is currently unknown.

This TCR was sampled from an adult man with Graves' hyperthyroidism. Sample: peripheral blood or thyroid tissue (not recorded which).

In DNA, the CDR3 is TGTGCCAGCAGTCTATTAGGGGCGGGTGGCTACACCTTC. It codes for CASSLLGAGGYTF. The chain is built from TRBV2 and TRBJ1-2, with D possibly matching TRBD1 (5 bases). The CDR3 has 13 residues. With 5 bases removed from V and 7 bases from J, the gap between germline ends came to 14 bases. The V gene's germline CDR1 is SNHLY and CDR2 FYNNEI.